These 16 T cell receptor beta chains came from one sample sequenced in a study of cytomegalovirus exposure and HLA in healthy donors. Vbeta (60) and Jbeta (13) primers were used in the PCR. Some clones are missing from TCRdb's copy, which holds only in-frame ones; the method was immunoSEQ multiplex PCR. This table holds under 200,000 clones, 80% to 90% found once. Sequencing used PBMCs. These receptors all stem from a woman aged 18-30 years in good health and CMV-seronegative.

V and J are TRBV28 and TRBJ2-7; 11 nucleotides agree with TRBD1. Trimming removed 6 bases from V and 6 bases from J; junction bases left unmatched: 13. From germline, CDR1 is MDHEN and CDR2 SYDVKM. The CDR3 covers 16 residues. The CDR3 DNA reads as TGTGCCAGCAGCTTAGGACAGGGGGCTTTTGGGGGCGAGCAGTACTTC. This encodes CASSLGQGAFGGEQYF.

The rearrangement joins TRBV27 to TRBJ2-7; 8 bases align to TRBD1. This CDR3 comprises 15 residues. From germline, CDR1 is MNHEY and CDR2 SMNVEV (reference sequence). The ends lost 3 bases at V and 7 bases at J; junction bases unmatched: 11. The CDR3 DNA sequence: TGTGCCAGCAGTTTCTCTGCGACAGGGGCTAGGGAGCAGTACTTC. Its translation: CASSFSATGAREQYF.

V gene TRBV2 combines with J gene TRBJ2-1, with 11 bases lining up with TRBD2. This CDR3 is 19 amino acids long. Germline V CDR1 and CDR2: SNHLY, FYNNEI. The junction had 18 bases not matched to a gene; V was cut back by 3 bases and J by 8 bases. The CDR3 region is CASSDALGASGGPLDEQFF. In DNA, the CDR3 is TGTGCCAGCAGTGACGCCCTCGGGGCTAGCGGGGGGCCCCTCGATGAGCAGTTCTTC.

V is TRBV4-1 and J is TRBJ1-2; 11 nucleotides line up with TRBD1. Germline loops: CDR1 MGHRA, CDR2 YSYEKL. Trimming removed 1 base from V and 4 bases from J; junction bases left unmatched: 5. This CDR3 region has 16 residues. This CDR3 is CASSQGTGGAGYGYTF. CDR3 coding DNA: TGCGCCAGCAGCCAAGGGACAGGGGGCGCCGGCTATGGCTACACCTTC.

The rearrangement uses TRBV6-6 and TRBJ1-2, with unresolved D. This CDR3 spans 13 amino acids. Trimming took off 4 bases at V and 4 bases at J, with 10 bases between the two ends. The germline CDR1 and CDR2 sequences are MNHNY and SVGAGI (reference sequence). CDR3 region: CASSSPSLYGYTF. In DNA, the CDR3 is TGTGCCAGCAGTTCCCCGAGCCTCTATGGCTACACCTTC.

This chain joins TRBV19 and TRBJ2-5; 10 bases are a match to TRBD2. There are 15 residues in the CDR3. The V gene end was trimmed by 5 bases and the J gene end by 1 base; junction bases not matched to a gene: 4. From germline, CDR1 is LNHDA and CDR2 SQIVND (reference sequence). The CDR3 reads CASSGASGGQETQYF. The CDR3 nucleotides are TGTGCCAGTAGTGGGGCTAGCGGGGGCCAAGAGACCCAGTACTTC.

V and J are TRBV11-2 and TRBJ1-5; unclear D gene. The germline V gene has CDR1 SGHAT and CDR2 FQNNGV. The length of the CDR3 is 13 residues. Trimming pared 3 bases from V and 1 base from J, leaving 4 bases between. The CDR3 sequence: CASSLRSNQPQHF. The CDR3 DNA sequence: TGTGCCAGCAGCTTGAGAAGCAATCAGCCCCAGCATTTT.

The chain joins TRBV19 to TRBJ2-5; TRBD2 agrees at 10 bases. Germline values: CDR1 LNHDA, CDR2 SQIVND (reference sequence). The CDR3 runs 15 residues. V lost 6 bases and J lost 1; bases outside the gene matches: 5. CDR3 in DNA: TGTGCCAGTAGGGAGCGGGGGGGCCCCCAAGAGACCCAGTACTTC. Translated, it gives CASRERGGPQETQYF.

This clone is a singleton in its sample. The chain recombines TRBV7-3 with TRBJ2-7; TRBD2 aligns across 8 bases. CDR1 and CDR2 (germline): SGHTA, FQGTGA. The CDR3 spans 13 residues. V trimming: 4 bases; J trimming: 2 bases; junction bases outside the gene matches: 1. CDR3 region: CASSSSGPYEQYF. Here the CDR3 DNA reads TGTGCCAGCAGCTCTAGCGGGCCCTACGAGCAGTACTTC.

The genes are TRBV4-2 and TRBJ2-7, with a weak D call TRBD1 (6 bases). Germline CDR1 and CDR2: LGHNA and YNFKEQ. This CDR3 spans 19 amino acids. Deletions cut 0 bases from V and 0 bases from J, with 21 bases between. The CDR3 loop reads CASSQERATGPGSSYEQYF. The CDR3, as DNA: TGTGCCAGCAGCCAAGAGAGGGCTACAGGGCCGGGGAGCTCCTACGAGCAGTACTTC.

On this clone itself: Other DNA sequences in this specimen translate into the identical CDR3. The chain has TRBV28 and TRBJ1-1; D is unclear. From germline, CDR1 is MDHEN and CDR2 SYDVKM. The CDR3 loop spans 13 amino acids. The V gene lost 1 base and the J gene lost 1 base, with 4 bases spanning the gap. CDR3 coding DNA: TGTGCCAGCAGTTTATCAGGGAACACTGAAGCTTTCTTT. This translates into CASSLSGNTEAFF.

The chain is built from TRBV7-9 and TRBJ2-1, with TRBD2 matching over 13 bases. V lost 4 bases to trimming and J lost 6 bases; unmatched junction nucleotides: 6. The germline V gene has CDR1 SEHNR and CDR2 FQNEAQ (reference sequence). The CDR3 is made up of 16 amino acids. The CDR3 nucleotides read TGTGCCAGCAGCTCACCCGGGACTAGCGGGATCAATGAGCAGTTCTTC. Translated: CASSSPGTSGINEQFF.

The V call is TRBV5-6, the J call TRBJ1-2; D not certain. The germline CDR1 and CDR2 sequences are SGHDT and YYEEEE. Trimming cost V 4 bases and J 8 bases, with 9 bases left between them. The CDR3 totals 11 residues. The DNA of the CDR3 is TGTGCCAGCAGCGGCGGGGAGGGCTACACCTTC. This encodes CASSGGEGYTF.

V gene TRBV2 combines with J gene TRBJ1-4; 11 nucleotides line up with TRBD1. CDR3 size: 15 residues. Germline assignment: CDR1 SNHLY and CDR2 FYNNEI. V lost 6 bases to trimming and J lost 3 bases; unmatched junction nucleotides: 3. CDR3 in amino acids: CASSAGQGANEKLFF. The CDR3 nucleotides are TGTGCCAGCAGCGCGGGACAGGGGGCTAATGAAAAACTGTTTTTT.

The V gene is TRBV7-2, the J gene TRBJ1-1; 7 bases are shared with TRBD1. The CDR3 contains 14 residues. V lost 1 base, J lost 7 bases, and 6 bases stayed unmatched. CDR1 and CDR2 (germline): SGHTA, FQGNSA. The CDR3: CASSLEGTAVEAFF. The CDR3 DNA reads TGTGCCAGCAGCTTAGAAGGGACAGCGGTTGAAGCTTTCTTT.

This clone appeared once. V is TRBV5-1 and J is TRBJ1-2; 7 bases agree with TRBD1. The J segment lost 2 bases and the V segment lost 3 bases, leaving 10 bases of the junction unmatched. The CDR3 has 16 residues. Germline CDR1 is SGHRS and CDR2 is YFSETQ. The CDR3 region is CASSSDPGGSNYGYTF. DNA of the CDR3: TGCGCCAGCAGCTCGGACCCAGGGGGGTCCAACTATGGCTACACCTTC.